These 21 T cell receptor beta chains share one sample of origin, sequenced in a study of blood T cell repertoires in COVID-19. Assay used: immunoSEQ multiplex PCR; TCRdb lists only in-frame clones, some missing. This table holds roughly 180,000 clones, about nine tenths found once. The sequenced sample consisted of PBMCs or T cells enriched from blood (not recorded which). These TCRs come from a woman aged 25-40 years who had recovered from COVID-19.

The chain has TRBV7-3 and TRBJ2-5; 11 nucleotides line up with TRBD2. The CDR3 is 16 amino acids. Germline CDR1 is SGHTA and CDR2 is FQGTGA. J lost 5 bases, V lost 5 bases, and 10 bases had no gene match. CDR3 in amino acids: CASSPLAGVGWETQYF. The CDR3 DNA is TGTGCCAGCAGCCCACTAGCGGGAGTCGGGTGGGAGACCCAGTACTTC.

The chain employs TRBV28 and TRBJ1-4, with TRBD1 matching 11 bases. The CDR3 consists of 12 residues. Germline values: CDR1 MDHEN, CDR2 SYDVKM. The V gene end was trimmed by 8 bases and the J gene end by 8 bases; junction bases not matched to a gene: 1. CDR3 sequence: CASGQGAEKLFF. As DNA, the CDR3 is TGTGCCAGCGGACAGGGGGCCGAAAAACTGTTTTTT.

This chain's CDR3 is CASSERGGYEQYF. The DNA of the CDR3 is TGTGCCAGCAGTGAACGGGGAGGCTACGAGCAGTACTTC. The chain carries TRBV2 and TRBJ2-7; D is possibly TRBD2 (6 bases). V was shortened by 2 bases and J by 3 bases, with 8 bases between the two germline ends. The CDR3 spans 13 residues. Germline CDR1 SNHLY, CDR2 FYNNEI.

The rearrangement uses TRBV27 and TRBJ1-1; 7 bases match TRBD1. This CDR3 spans 14 amino acids. V shed 2 bases, J shed 5 bases, and the junction held 5 bases outside the gene matches. Germline assignment: CDR1 MNHEY and CDR2 SMNVEV (reference sequence). CDR3 bases: TGTGCCAGCAGTTTAATAGGGGGCCGGACTGAAGCTTTCTTT. Protein: CASSLIGGRTEAFF.

The rearrangement links TRBV18 to TRBJ2-2; D is uncertain. Between the trimmed V and J ends, which lost 1 base and 4 bases, there was a span of 10 bases. Germline assignment: CDR1 KGHSH and CDR2 LQKENI. The length of the CDR3 is 15 residues. The CDR3 sequence: CASSPLASGTGELFF. The CDR3 DNA is TGTGCCAGCTCACCACTAGCTTCGGGCACCGGGGAGCTGTTTTTT.

The J gene is TRBJ1-3, the V gene TRBV18, with a tentative D call TRBD1 (5 bases). This CDR3 comprises 19 residues. V gave up 3 bases and J gave up 0 bases, with 21 bases separating them. Germline assignment: CDR1 KGHSH and CDR2 LQKENI. For the CDR3, the DNA is TGTGCCAGCTCACCCCTCGATCAGGGTTCCTTATACTCTGGAAACACCATATATTTT. Translation gives CASSPLDQGSLYSGNTIYF.

The chain employs TRBV5-1 and TRBJ1-4; D may be TRBD1 (5 bases). Germline V gene lookup returns CDR1 SGHRS and CDR2 YFSETQ. The CDR3 consists of 14 residues. Trimming pared 0 bases from V and 7 bases from J, leaving 10 bases between. The chain's CDR3 is CASSLVRGSEKLFF. CDR3 nucleotides: TGCGCCAGCAGCTTGGTTAGGGGCAGTGAAAAACTGTTTTTT. Together with reference TRBV5-1 and TRBJ1-4, the CDR3 gives the full variable domain: KAGVTQTPRYLIKTRGQQVTLSCSPISGHRSVSWYQQTPGQGLQFLFEYFSETQRNKGNFPGRFSGRQFSNSRSEMNVSTLELGDSALYLCASSLVRGSEKLFFGSGTQLSVL.

This chain links TRBV5-1 with TRBJ1-2; maybe TRBD1 (5 bases). V dropped 7 bases and J dropped 4 bases, with 20 bases sitting between them. The CDR3 consists of 15 residues. Germline CDR1 is SGHRS and CDR2 is YFSETQ. CDR3 protein: CASGGEGIGGYGYTF. The CDR3 bases are TGCGCCAGCGGGGGGGAGGGCATCGGAGGCTATGGCTACACCTTC.

V gene TRBV5-1 combines with J gene TRBJ1-1; 7 positions agree with TRBD1. With 4 bases clipped from V and 4 bases from J, the junction kept 10 bases outside the gene matches. This CDR3 spans 15 amino acids. Germline loops: CDR1 SGHRS, CDR2 YFSETQ. CDR3 sequence (DNA): TGCGCCAGCAGCCCTTATACAGGGGAGAGCACTGAAGCTTTCTTT. It translates to CASSPYTGESTEAFF.

The chain has TRBV7-3 and TRBJ2-2; D uncertain. V lost 5 bases and J lost 7, with 8 bases in between. This CDR3 comprises 12 residues. CDR1 SGHTA and CDR2 FQGTGA come from the germline V gene. CDR3 region: CASSQDNGELFF. The CDR3 DNA reads TGTGCCAGCAGCCAGGATAACGGGGAGCTGTTTTTT.

The chain recombines TRBV7-9 with TRBJ1-2; 8 bases are a match to TRBD1. The CDR3 consists of 14 residues. V dropped 4 bases and J dropped 8; count of bases not matched to a gene: 9. The V gene's germline CDR1 is SEHNR and CDR2 FQNEAQ (reference sequence). The CDR3 bases are TGTGCCAGCAGCTCGGGACAGGCCTCGAGGGGCTACACCTTC. Its translation: CASSSGQASRGYTF.

The rearrangement uses TRBV7-7 and TRBJ2-2; 7 nucleotides line up with TRBD1. Germline lookup yields CDR1 SSHAT and CDR2 FNYEAQ (reference sequence). V was pared by 3 bases and J by 0 bases, with 1 base of the junction left unmatched. The CDR3 runs 15 residues. The CDR3, as DNA: TGTGCCAGCAGCTTGACAGGGCCGAACACCGGGGAGCTGTTTTTT. As protein: CASSLTGPNTGELFF.

A single count supports this clone. The chain uses TRBV6-5 and TRBJ1-2, with D perhaps TRBD1 (5 bases). Trimming left V 4 bases short and J 6 bases short, with 15 bases between. This CDR3 is 14 amino acids long. Germline V CDR1 and CDR2: MNHEY, SVGAGI. CDR3 bases: TGTGCCAGCAGTTCCGAAGGGACTATCGATGGCTACACCTTC. Its protein product is CASSSEGTIDGYTF.

In this sample, this clone turned up once. V gene TRBV12-3 or TRBV12-4 combines with J gene TRBJ1-2, with D perhaps TRBD1 (6 bases). Trimming took off 2 bases at V and 8 bases at J, with 9 bases between the two ends. This CDR3 has 12 amino acids. Here the CDR3 reads CASSLQGRGYTF. The CDR3 DNA reads as TGTGCCAGCAGTTTACAGGGGCGCGGCTACACCTTC.

The rearrangement uses TRBV15 and TRBJ1-4; 10 bases align to TRBD1. CDR1 LNHNV and CDR2 YYDKDF come from the germline V gene (reference sequence). There are 15 residues in the CDR3. V shed 6 bases, J shed 0 bases, and the junction held 1 base outside the gene matches. The CDR3 DNA follows: TGTGCCACCAGGGGGACAGGGGCAACTAATGAAAAACTGTTTTTT. Translating gives CATRGTGATNEKLFF. The variable domain in full, completed from reference TRBV15 and TRBJ1-4, reads DAMVIQNPRYQVTQFGKPVTLSCSQTLNHNVMYWYQQKSSQAPKLLFHYYDKDFNNEADTPDNFQSRRPNTSFCFLDIRSPGLGDTAMYLCATRGTGATNEKLFFGSGTQLSVL.

The V and J genes are TRBV19 and TRBJ1-1, with D possibly matching TRBD1 (5 bases). The germline CDR1 and CDR2 sequences are LNHDA and SQIVND (reference sequence). V lost 1 base and J 4 bases, leaving 10 bases between the germline ends. The CDR3 extends over 14 amino acids. CDR3 residues: CASSIGHTGTEAFF. In nucleotides, the CDR3 is TGTGCCAGTAGTATAGGACATACAGGCACTGAAGCTTTCTTT.

The V and J genes are TRBV24-1 and TRBJ2-3; 13 bases match TRBD2. CDR3 length: 19 residues. Per the germline V gene, CDR1 is KGHDR and CDR2 is SFDVKD. Losses at the gene ends were 4 bases for V and 0 bases for J; bases not matched to a gene: 9. CDR3 nucleotides: TGTGCCACCAGTGAGCCCGAGCCGGGACTAGCGGGGAGCACAGATACGCAGTATTTT. It codes for CATSEPEPGLAGSTDTQYF.

The chain links TRBV7-8 to TRBJ2-2, with D unclear. This CDR3 spans 17 amino acids. With 5 bases removed from V and 1 base from J, the gap between germline ends came to 17 bases. CDR1 SGHVS and CDR2 FQNEAQ come from the germline V gene. As DNA, the CDR3 is TGTGCCAGCAGCCGATCCGGATGGCAGGAGAACACCGGGGAGCTGTTTTTT. Protein sequence: CASSRSGWQENTGELFF. Combining the CDR3 with reference TRBV7-8 and TRBJ2-2 gives the whole variable domain GAGVSQSPRYKVAKRGQDVALRCDPISGHVSLFWYQQALGQGPEFLTYFQNEAQLDKSGLPSDRFFAERPEGSVSTLKIQRTQQEDSAVYLCASSRSGWQENTGELFFGEGSRLTVL.

This clone has more than one count but fewer than ten. J is TRBJ2-7 and V is TRBV3-1 (or the pseudogene TRBV3-2); 7 bases are shared with TRBD2. J gave up 7 bases and V 3 bases, and 12 bases lay outside the gene matches. This CDR3 comprises 15 residues. Germline assignment: CDR1 LGHDT and CDR2 YNNKEL (reference sequence). The chain's CDR3 is CASSHLSSAGEEQYF. In DNA form, the CDR3 reads TGTGCCAGCAGCCACCTGAGCAGCGCGGGGGAAGAGCAGTACTTC.

The V gene is TRBV6-2 or TRBV6-3, the J gene TRBJ2-7; D possibly corresponds to TRBD1 (6 bases). V was trimmed by 2 bases and J by 6 bases, leaving 17 bases between them. The CDR3 contains 15 residues. Germline CDR1 is MNHEY and CDR2 is SVGEGT. In nucleotides, the CDR3 is TGTGCCAGCAGTTACGCAGCCTTTCAGGGGAGCGAGCAGTACTTC. Protein: CASSYAAFQGSEQYF.

The chain carries TRBV15 and TRBJ2-5; the D gene is possibly TRBD1 (5 bases). Germline CDR1 is LNHNV and CDR2 is YYDKDF (reference sequence). V gave up 0 bases and J gave up 8 bases, with 10 bases separating them. The length of the CDR3 is 13 residues. CDR3 loop: CATSRDERGTQYF. The CDR3 DNA is TGTGCCACCAGCAGAGATGAAAGGGGAACCCAGTACTTC.